The 9 T cell receptor beta chains reported below all come from one sample, sequenced in a study of vaccination and CD4 T cells after COVID-19. No cognate antigen is known for these TCRs. As to treatment: approximately nine-day PBMC culture with coronavirus spike peptide pools or control peptides (ViraFEST assay). The Oncomine TCR Beta short-read assay sequenced DNA from cultured CD4+ T cells. TCRdb redid the calling of the PCR reads with MiXCR, one entry per CDR3 protein. This sample has tens of thousands of distinct CDR3 sequences, with over 40% found just once. The sample consisted of CD4+ T cells from blood, cultured in vitro. The receptors derive from a human donor who had recovered from COVID-19.

The chain recombines TRBV19 with TRBJ2-7; D may match TRBD1 or TRBD2 (6 bases each). The CDR3 loop spans 15 amino acids. V lost 7 bases and J lost 6, with 22 bases in between. The V gene's germline CDR1 is LNHDA and CDR2 SQIVND (reference sequence). CDR3 nucleotides: TGTGCCAGTACCCCCAACAGGGCCGGGGGAGGCGAGCAGTACTTC. It translates to CASTPNRAGGGEQYF. Variable domain in full (rest from reference TRBV19 and TRBJ2-7): DGGITQSPKYLFRKEGQNVTLSCEQNLNHDAMYWYRQDPGQGLRLIYYSQIVNDFQKGDIAEGYSVSREKKESFPLTVTSAQKNPTAFYLCASTPNRAGGGEQYFGPGTRLTVT.

This chain joins TRBV18 and TRBJ2-7; 7 bases map to TRBD1. V dropped 3 bases and J dropped 5; count of bases not matched to a gene: 4. Germline V lookup: CDR1 KGHSH, CDR2 LQKENI. The length of the CDR3 is 13 residues. The DNA for the CDR3 is TGTGCCAGCTCACCCGACAGGGTGGACGAGCAGTACTTC. It translates to CASSPDRVDEQYF.

The chain is built from TRBV20-1 and TRBJ1-6; 9 nucleotides agree with TRBD1. Germline V gives CDR1 DFQATT, CDR2 SNEGSKA (reference sequence). V trimming: 1 base; J trimming: 6 bases; junction bases outside the gene matches: 7. This CDR3 region has 16 residues. The CDR3 sequence: CSARVSKQGANSPLHF. As DNA, the CDR3 is TGCAGTGCTAGAGTCTCGAAACAGGGGGCTAATTCACCCCTCCACTTT.

The genes are TRBV19 and TRBJ2-2; TRBD1 might be the D (6 bases). CDR3 size: 15 residues. Germline CDR1 LNHDA, CDR2 SQIVND (reference sequence). The V and J ends lost 10 bases and 0 bases respectively, with 15 bases between them. The CDR3 reads CATRRQASNTGELFF. The CDR3 nucleotides are TGTGCCACTAGGCGACAGGCCTCGAACACCGGGGAGCTGTTTTTT.

CDR3 DNA sequence: TGCAGTGCTAGTAATGGCGGGAGCTCCTACGAGCAGTACTTC. The encoded protein is CSASNGGSSYEQYF. The chain links TRBV20-1 to TRBJ2-7; 7 bases are shared with TRBD2. This CDR3 has 14 residues. Per germline, CDR1 DFQATT and CDR2 SNEGSKA (reference sequence). J was trimmed by 0 bases and V by 3 bases; bases with no gene match: 5.

The chain couples TRBV30 to TRBJ2-5; D is uncertain. Germline-derived CDR1 and CDR2 are GTSNPN and SVGIG (reference sequence). V lost 0 bases, J lost 5 bases, and 10 bases lay in between. The CDR3 runs to 13 residues. The CDR3 loop reads CAWSVRIRETQYF. CDR3 nucleotide sequence: TGTGCCTGGAGTGTCCGCATTCGGGAGACCCAGTACTTC. Looking up the rest from reference TRBV30 and TRBJ2-5 gives the full variable domain: SQTIHQWPATLVQPVGSPLSLECTVEGTSNPNLYWYRQAAGRGLQLLFYSVGIGQISSEVPQNLSASRPQDRQFILSSKKLLLSDSGFYLCAWSVRIRETQYFGPGTRLLVL.

DNA for the CDR3: TGTGCCAGCAGTGAAGCCTACGAGCAGTACTTC. Its translation: CASSEAYEQYF. The chain carries TRBV6-1 and TRBJ2-7, with D unresolved. The ends were cut back, 0 bases at V and 3 bases at J, with 0 bases in the middle. The germline V gene encodes CDR1 MNHNS and CDR2 SASEGT. This CDR3 comprises 11 residues.

The chain carries TRBV6-1 and TRBJ2-7, with 7 bases that match TRBD1. The junction had 3 bases not matched to a gene; V was cut back by 5 bases and J by 2 bases. This CDR3 is 13 amino acids long. Germline loops: CDR1 MNHNS, CDR2 SASEGT. In nucleotides, the CDR3 is TGTGCCAGCAGTCCCGACAGGGCCTACGAGCAGTACTTC. It is translated as CASSPDRAYEQYF.

V gene TRBV7-6 combines with J gene TRBJ2-1; D possibly matches TRBD1 or TRBD2 (7 bases each). The CDR3 has 16 residues. V was shortened by 2 bases and J by 6 bases, with 17 bases between the two germline ends. From germline, CDR1 is SGHVS and CDR2 FNYEAQ. The CDR3 reads CASSLTTGGQSNEQFF. In DNA form, the CDR3 reads TGTGCCAGCAGCTTAACTACGGGGGGACAGTCCAATGAGCAGTTCTTC.